This record covers a single T cell receptor beta chain. Its target antigen remains unknown. No much larger clone exists at a distance of one base, and base qualities are not known. Trimming costs V 0 bases and J 3 bases, and their ends lie 6 bases apart. The CDR3 numbers 13 residues from cysteine through phenylalanine. CDR3 DNA is the only sequence kept; it has 39 bases, read in frame from the first base. According to the germline V gene, CDR1 reads SGHRS and CDR2 reads YFSETQ. The donors were limited-stage small-cell lung cancer patients whose surgical resection took place in Hangzhou, China, between about 2008 and 2021. Every donor underwent upfront surgery with no preoperative chemotherapy or radiotherapy, and no donor received immunotherapy either before or after surgery. All 19 patients in the sequenced cohort were identified as smokers or heavy second-hand smokers. To represent spatial heterogeneity of the primary tumors, three regions were collected from each tumor FFPE block using a grid approach. Tumor regions were macrodissected to enrich malignant cells, and selection was limited to regions expected to yield at least 150 ng DNA. Multi-region TCR-beta sequencing of resected limited-stage small-cell lung cancers and of tumor-adjacent lung tissue was performed to characterize T cell repertoire heterogeneity. The AllPrep DNA/RNA FFPE Kit (Qiagen) was used to extract genomic DNA from the FFPE tissue.

These data belong to a study of T cells and copy number aberrations in small-cell lung cancer (dated by TCRdb to the early 2020s). Regarding the complete study: TCR repertoire sequencing was paired with whole-exome sequencing of the same tumor regions to relate T cell metrics to mutations and copy number aberrations. Tumor TCR data existed for some 17 patients, and some 14 patients had TCR data from both tumor tissue and normal tissue. Paper-wide results and their limitations: High heterogeneity of the TCR repertoire was observed across regions, with roughly 79.9-98% of clones restricted to a single region, representing a lower overlap than in localized NSCLC. A negative correlation was found between higher copy number aberration burden and tumor T-cell density, richness and clonality. Compared with adjacent lung tissue, tumors showed lower T-cell density, richness and clonality, although the density difference was not significant. The study was limited by a small sample size because surgical resection is uncommon in small-cell lung cancer, and validation of the findings is required. All specimens were formalin-fixed paraffin-embedded tissue, which is known to introduce sequencing artifacts.

The immunoSEQ hsTCRB Kit was used with multiplexed V- and J-gene primers to amplify TCR-beta CDR3 regions from genomic DNA. Unique DNA barcodes were added in a second PCR, and the samples were pooled together with a negative control and a positive control. Pooled TCR-beta libraries were sequenced on an Illumina MiSeq with a 150-cycle paired-end protocol. The paper's processing steps were these. Raw sequencing data were processed by Adaptive Biotechnologies into a report with normalized, annotated TCR-beta repertoires. T-cell density was calculated by normalizing TCR-beta templates to usable DNA, with usable DNA estimated through amplification of housekeeping genes. Richness counted unique rearrangements, and clonality was defined as 1 minus Pielou's evenness. Three measures quantified intratumor TCR heterogeneity between regions: the Jaccard index, the Morisita overlap index, and the proportion of shared top-20 clonotypes. Here the immuneACCESS table is served through TCRdb, limited to in-frame sequences with V and J called. Missing clones are a known gap in these copies; in checked studies unresolved V genes cover under half, and the rest lacks a known reason. That table is the source of V, J and clone size, and D and trimming were worked out from the DNA. This sample gives approximately 1,200 clones in total; around 83% of them show up just once. The ten largest account for around 5.2% of the sample.

The clonotype comes from a woman between 45 and 60 years old with small cell lung cancer. What was sequenced was tumor tissue. The sequence links TRBV5-1 to TRBJ1-1; TRBD1 is a weak D gene call, 6 bases matching. The DNA is TGCGCCAGCAGCTTGGGACAGGACACTGAAGCTTTCTTT. This codes for CASSLGQDTEAFF.